These T cell receptor beta chains were read from a single sample in a study of pediatric ulcerative colitis. The data were produced by immunoSEQ multiplex PCR, yet TCRdb's version contains in-frame clones alone and is incomplete. Altogether tens of thousands of clones are present, about 86% being singletons, with the ten largest covering roughly 3%. Sequenced sample: blood. These receptors all come from a boy aged 5-17 years with severe ulcerative colitis. Each CDR3 is given with its conserved first and last residue. The order of the fields is CDR3 protein, CDR3 DNA, V gene, clone size, D gene, J gene. The D gene is left open where the match is weak. Rows give clone size only sometimes, using once, few, many, or a class for an expanded clone.

CDR3aa: CASSTYTRREGLHNEQFF
CDR3nt: TGTGCCAGCAGTACATACACCCGACGGGAGGGCCTTCACAATGAGCAGTTCTTC
v_gene: TRBV9
abundance: -
d_gene: TRBD2
j_gene: TRBJ2-1

CDR3aa: CASSSSGGGLLAFF
CDR3nt: TGCGCCAGCAGCTCCAGTGGAGGGGGGCTGCTTGCTTTCTTT
v_gene: TRBV5-1
abundance: -
d_gene: -
j_gene: TRBJ1-1

CDR3aa: CASSTIGTGGAKSDGYTF
CDR3nt: TGTGCCAGTAGTACGATAGGAACAGGGGGCGCGAAGTCAGATGGCTACACCTTC
v_gene: TRBV19
abundance: -
d_gene: TRBD1
j_gene: TRBJ1-2

CDR3aa: CASSPTGGSGNTIYF
CDR3nt: TGCGCCAGCAGCCCCACAGGGGGCTCTGGAAACACCATATATTTT
v_gene: TRBV5-1
abundance: -
d_gene: TRBD1
j_gene: TRBJ1-3

CDR3aa: CAISETGLANEQYF
CDR3nt: TGTGCCATCAGTGAGACCGGACTAGCGAATGAGCAGTACTTC
v_gene: TRBV10-3
abundance: -
d_gene: TRBD2
j_gene: TRBJ2-7

CDR3aa: CASSLVSGGGGEQYF
CDR3nt: TGTGCCAGCAGCTTAGTTTCCGGCGGAGGAGGCGAGCAGTACTTC
v_gene: TRBV11-2
abundance: -
d_gene: -
j_gene: TRBJ2-7

CDR3aa: CASSHMRLGAERQPQHF
CDR3nt: TGTGCCAGCAGCCATATGAGGCTGGGGGCAGAACGTCAGCCCCAGCATTTT
v_gene: TRBV7-8
abundance: -
d_gene: -
j_gene: TRBJ1-5

CDR3aa: CASSFTGQNSNQPQHF
CDR3nt: TGTGCCAGCAGCTTTACGGGACAAAATAGCAATCAGCCCCAGCATTTT
v_gene: TRBV5-4
abundance: -
d_gene: -
j_gene: TRBJ1-5

CDR3aa: CASSEGMRRHLETQYF
CDR3nt: TGTGCCAGCAGTGAGGGTATGAGGCGGCACCTGGAGACCCAGTACTTC
v_gene: TRBV25-1
abundance: -
d_gene: -
j_gene: TRBJ2-5

CDR3aa: CASSSSPTNEQFF
CDR3nt: TGCGCCAGCAGCTCATCCCCAACCAATGAGCAGTTCTTC
v_gene: TRBV5-1
abundance: -
d_gene: -
j_gene: TRBJ2-1

CDR3aa: CASSLAGAYEQYF
CDR3nt: TGTGCCAGCAGCTTAGCGGGAGCCTACGAGCAGTACTTC
v_gene: TRBV13
abundance: medium-sized
d_gene: -
j_gene: TRBJ2-7

CDR3aa: CSARSLPEAFF
CDR3nt: TGCAGTGCTAGAAGCCTGCCTGAAGCTTTCTTT
v_gene: TRBV20-1
abundance: -
d_gene: -
j_gene: TRBJ1-1

CDR3aa: CASSPTSGRIVDTQYF
CDR3nt: TGTGCCAGCAGCCCCACTAGCGGGAGAATCGTAGATACGCAGTATTTT
v_gene: TRBV5-6
abundance: -
d_gene: TRBD2
j_gene: TRBJ2-3

CDR3aa: CASSRTSGYEQYF
CDR3nt: TGTGCCAGCAGCCGGACTAGCGGGTACGAGCAGTACTTC
v_gene: TRBV5-4
abundance: -
d_gene: TRBD2
j_gene: TRBJ2-7

CDR3aa: CASREQGSFGLLSTDTQYF
CDR3nt: TGTGCCAGCAGAGAACAGGGAAGCTTTGGACTTCTTAGCACAGATACGCAGTATTTT
v_gene: TRBV2
abundance: -
d_gene: -
j_gene: TRBJ2-3

CDR3aa: CASSRQREPIYEQYF
CDR3nt: TGCGCCAGCAGCCGCCAGCGGGAGCCCATCTACGAGCAGTACTTC
v_gene: TRBV4-1
abundance: -
d_gene: TRBD2
j_gene: TRBJ2-7

CDR3aa: CASRDTGGPTDTQYF
CDR3nt: TGCGCCAGCAGGGACACGGGAGGACCCACAGATACGCAGTATTTT
v_gene: TRBV5-1
abundance: -
d_gene: TRBD2
j_gene: TRBJ2-3

CDR3aa: CASLSRETYEQYF
CDR3nt: TGTGCCAGCCTTAGCAGGGAAACCTACGAGCAGTACTTC
v_gene: TRBV27
abundance: -
d_gene: -
j_gene: TRBJ2-7

CDR3aa: CATSRDKTTNYGYTF
CDR3nt: TGTGCCACCAGCAGAGATAAGACCACGAACTATGGCTACACCTTC
v_gene: TRBV15
abundance: -
d_gene: -
j_gene: TRBJ1-2

CDR3aa: CASSYSSAGMNTEAFF
CDR3nt: TGTGCCAGCAGTTACTCGAGTGCAGGAATGAACACTGAAGCTTTCTTT
v_gene: TRBV6-5
abundance: once
d_gene: -
j_gene: TRBJ1-1

CDR3aa: CASSEDSFSYNEQFF
CDR3nt: TGTGCCAGCAGCGAAGACAGCTTCTCCTACAATGAGCAGTTCTTC
v_gene: TRBV5-4
abundance: -
d_gene: -
j_gene: TRBJ2-1

CDR3aa: CASSEGANQHF
CDR3nt: TGTGCCAGCAGTGAAGGGGCAAACCAGCATTTT
v_gene: TRBV2
abundance: -
d_gene: -
j_gene: TRBJ1-5

CDR3aa: CASRTINGNQPQHF
CDR3nt: TGTGCCAGCAGAACGATCAATGGGAATCAGCCCCAGCATTTT
v_gene: TRBV6-5
abundance: -
d_gene: -
j_gene: TRBJ1-5

CDR3aa: CASSLEGISTDTQYF
CDR3nt: TGTGCCAGCAGCTTAGAAGGGATTAGCACAGATACGCAGTATTTT
v_gene: TRBV11-2
abundance: -
d_gene: -
j_gene: TRBJ2-3

CDR3aa: CASSLGVLETQYF
CDR3nt: TGTGCCAGCAGCTTAGGAGTCTTGGAGACCCAGTACTTC
v_gene: TRBV11-2
abundance: -
d_gene: -
j_gene: TRBJ2-5

CDR3aa: CASSLQGAGELFF
CDR3nt: TGTGCCAGCAGCTTACAGGGTGCCGGGGAGCTGTTTTTT
v_gene: TRBV2
abundance: few
d_gene: -
j_gene: TRBJ2-2

CDR3aa: CASSLVGPGELFF
CDR3nt: TGTGCCAGCAGCTTAGTTGGGCCCGGGGAGCTGTTTTTT
v_gene: TRBV7-2
abundance: -
d_gene: -
j_gene: TRBJ2-2

CDR3aa: CASGQVNEKLFF
CDR3nt: TGTGCCAGCGGACAGGTTAATGAAAAACTGTTTTTT
v_gene: TRBV5-4
abundance: -
d_gene: TRBD1
j_gene: TRBJ1-4

CDR3aa: CASSLALAGSDEQFF
CDR3nt: TGTGCCAGCAGCTTAGCCTTAGCGGGATCTGATGAGCAGTTCTTC
v_gene: TRBV7-2
abundance: -
d_gene: TRBD2
j_gene: TRBJ2-1

CDR3aa: CASSYLTGNYEQYF
CDR3nt: TGTGCCAGCAGTTACTTGACAGGGAACTACGAGCAGTACTTC
v_gene: TRBV6-5
abundance: -
d_gene: TRBD1
j_gene: TRBJ2-7

CDR3aa: CASKRGGSPYNEQFF
CDR3nt: TGTGCCAGTAAACGAGGAGGGAGCCCCTACAATGAGCAGTTCTTC
v_gene: TRBV19
abundance: once
d_gene: -
j_gene: TRBJ2-1

CDR3aa: CASSRDLKETDTQYF
CDR3nt: TGTGCCAGCAGTCGGGATCTTAAGGAGACAGATACGCAGTATTTT
v_gene: TRBV6-6
abundance: -
d_gene: -
j_gene: TRBJ2-3

CDR3aa: CAWRPTDVNGELFF
CDR3nt: TGTGCCTGGAGGCCCACGGACGTGAACGGGGAGCTGTTTTTT
v_gene: TRBV30
abundance: -
d_gene: -
j_gene: TRBJ2-2

CDR3aa: CASSRGRGSRSYNEQFF
CDR3nt: TGCGCCAGCAGCCGGGGGAGGGGTAGCCGTTCCTACAATGAGCAGTTCTTC
v_gene: TRBV4-3
abundance: -
d_gene: TRBD2
j_gene: TRBJ2-1

CDR3aa: CASSYDGNSGNTIYF
CDR3nt: TGTGCCAGCAGTTACGACGGGAACTCTGGAAACACCATATATTTT
v_gene: TRBV6-5
abundance: -
d_gene: -
j_gene: TRBJ1-3

CDR3aa: CASSERETDTQYF
CDR3nt: TGTGCCAGCAGTGAGCGGGAGACAGATACGCAGTATTTT
v_gene: TRBV6-4
abundance: -
d_gene: TRBD2
j_gene: TRBJ2-3

CDR3aa: CASSQDPGVGTDTQYF
CDR3nt: TGCGCCAGCAGCCAAGATCCGGGAGTGGGCACAGATACGCAGTATTTT
v_gene: TRBV4-3
abundance: -
d_gene: -
j_gene: TRBJ2-3

CDR3aa: CASSPGQGREQYF
CDR3nt: TGTGCCAGCAGCCCGGGACAGGGGAGAGAGCAGTACTTC
v_gene: TRBV6-5
abundance: -
d_gene: TRBD1
j_gene: TRBJ2-7

CDR3aa: CASSLVAGSYGYTF
CDR3nt: TGTGCCAGCAGCTTAGTTGCAGGGTCCTATGGCTACACCTTC
v_gene: TRBV11-2
abundance: once
d_gene: -
j_gene: TRBJ1-2

CDR3aa: CAWDTRDRDQPSYGYTF
CDR3nt: TGTGCCTGGGACACCCGGGACAGGGATCAACCGAGCTATGGCTACACCTTC
v_gene: TRBV30
abundance: few
d_gene: TRBD1
j_gene: TRBJ1-2

CDR3aa: CASSIGTRGSGNTIYF
CDR3nt: TGTGCCAGTAGTATCGGCACCAGGGGTTCTGGAAACACCATATATTTT
v_gene: TRBV19
abundance: -
d_gene: -
j_gene: TRBJ1-3

CDR3aa: CASSLSFPSYNEQFF
CDR3nt: TGTGCCAGCAGCCTCTCATTTCCCTCCTACAATGAGCAGTTCTTC
v_gene: TRBV5-6
abundance: once
d_gene: -
j_gene: TRBJ2-1

CDR3aa: CASTDGTKYGELFF
CDR3nt: TGTGCCAGCACCGACGGGACAAAATACGGGGAGCTGTTTTTT
v_gene: TRBV6-5
abundance: -
d_gene: -
j_gene: TRBJ2-2

CDR3aa: CASSEGAVYNEQFF
CDR3nt: TGTGCCAGCAGTGAAGGGGCGGTCTACAATGAGCAGTTCTTC
v_gene: TRBV6-1
abundance: -
d_gene: -
j_gene: TRBJ2-1

CDR3aa: CASSPTSGYNEQFF
CDR3nt: TGTGCCAGCTCACCGACTAGCGGGTACAATGAGCAGTTCTTC
v_gene: TRBV18
abundance: -
d_gene: TRBD2
j_gene: TRBJ2-1

CDR3aa: CASSQEWTGAGTEAFF
CDR3nt: TGCGCCAGCAGCCAAGAGTGGACAGGGGCGGGCACTGAAGCTTTCTTT
v_gene: TRBV4-3
abundance: -
d_gene: TRBD1
j_gene: TRBJ1-1

CDR3aa: CASSLPRTSGSFTDTQYF
CDR3nt: TGTGCCAGCAGCTTACCTCGGACTAGCGGGAGTTTCACAGATACGCAGTATTTT
v_gene: TRBV7-2
abundance: -
d_gene: TRBD2
j_gene: TRBJ2-3

CDR3aa: CAWSRGEGSYNEQFF
CDR3nt: TGTGCCTGGAGCCGGGGGGAGGGGTCCTACAATGAGCAGTTCTTC
v_gene: TRBV30
abundance: -
d_gene: TRBD2
j_gene: TRBJ2-1